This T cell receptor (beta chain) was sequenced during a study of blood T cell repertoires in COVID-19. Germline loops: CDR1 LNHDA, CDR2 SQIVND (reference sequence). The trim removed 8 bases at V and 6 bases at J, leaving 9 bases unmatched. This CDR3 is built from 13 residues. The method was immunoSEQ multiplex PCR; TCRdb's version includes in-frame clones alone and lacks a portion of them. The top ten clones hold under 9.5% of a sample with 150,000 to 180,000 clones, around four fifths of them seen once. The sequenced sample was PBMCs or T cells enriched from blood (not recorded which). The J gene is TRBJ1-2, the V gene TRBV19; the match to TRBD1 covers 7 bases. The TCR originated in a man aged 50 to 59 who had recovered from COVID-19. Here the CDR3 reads CASDPRQGDGYTF. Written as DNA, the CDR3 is TGTGCCAGTGACCCACGACAGGGAGATGGCTACACCTTC.